A selection of T cell receptor beta chains follows, all from one sample in a study of blood T cell repertoires in COVID-19. The table came from immunoSEQ multiplex PCR; TCRdb's copy has only in-frame clones and leaves some out. The table includes under 100,000 clones, roughly 80% detected once. The sequenced material came from peripheral blood. The receptors here all came from a man aged 45 to 65 with acute or convalescent COVID-19. The CDR3 runs from the conserved cysteine through the conserved F or W. The D gene is left open where the match is weak. Clone sizes are given selectively: once, few, many, or a class where the clone is expanded.

J gene | D gene | clone size | V gene | CDR3 DNA | CDR3 protein
TRBJ1-2 | . | . | TRBV18 | TGTGCCAGCTCACCTGGCAAACAGGGTCTTGGCTACACCTTC | CASSPGKQGLGYTF
TRBJ1-5 | . | . | TRBV19 | TGTGCCAGCCGCCGGACGGGAGGCCGGCCCCAGCATTTT | CASRRTGGRPQHF
TRBJ2-5 | TRBD2 | . | TRBV7-2 | TGTGCCAGCAGCTTAGTGCCGGGAGGCCTGCAAGAGACCCAGTACTTC | CASSLVPGGLQETQYF
TRBJ1-2 | TRBD1 | few | TRBV11-2 | TGTGCCAGCAGCCCGACCGGGACAGGGCGGGCCGGCTACACCTTC | CASSPTGTGRAGYTF
TRBJ1-6 | . | few | TRBV5-1 | TGCGCCAGCAGCTCCCGGCCGAGAGACACGATTTCACCCCTCCACTTT | CASSSRPRDTISPLHF
TRBJ1-2 | TRBD1 | . | TRBV19 | TGTGCCAGTAGTTTCTCGTTATGGACAGGGGGGAACTATGGCTACACCTTC | CASSFSLWTGGNYGYTF
TRBJ2-7 | . | . | TRBV12-3/TRBV12-4 | TGTGCCAGCAGTTTAGCGGCCATTGAGCAGTACTTC | CASSLAAIEQYF
TRBJ1-3 | TRBD1 | . | TRBV28 | TGTGCCAGCGGCACTGGCGCAGGGGGACGAAACACCATATATTTT | CASGTGAGGRNTIYF
TRBJ1-1 | . | . | TRBV6-2/TRBV6-3 | . | CASSPLWDSYGNTEAFF
TRBJ2-7 | . | . | TRBV11-2 | TGTGCCAGCAGCGGAACTACAGGTTTTTCCTACGAGCAGTACTTC | CASSGTTGFSYEQYF
TRBJ1-3 | . | . | TRBV6-5 | TGTGCCAGCAGGGACTGGAGCTCTGGAAACACCATATATTTT | CASRDWSSGNTIYF
TRBJ2-3 | TRBD2 | . | TRBV6-2/TRBV6-3 | TGTGCCAGCAGTTACTCGTCCGGACTAGCGGGAGATCTAAATACGCAGTATTTT | CASSYSSGLAGDLNTQYF
TRBJ2-3 | . | . | TRBV5-4 | TGTGCCAGCAGCTTGAGGGGGTCAGGGAGGGGAGATACGCAGTATTTT | CASSLRGSGRGDTQYF
TRBJ1-5 | TRBD1 | . | TRBV6-2/TRBV6-3 | TGTGCCAGCAGCTCGGACAGGGCATATCAGCCCCAGCATTTT | CASSSDRAYQPQHF
TRBJ2-3 | . | . | TRBV30 | TGTGCCTGGACTGACTTGGTGGCAGATACGCAGTATTTT | CAWTDLVADTQYF
TRBJ1-1 | . | . | TRBV5-5 | TGTGCCAGCAGCTCACCTCTACTCGGAGAGCTTGGGAACACTGAAGCTTTCTTT | CASSSPLLGELGNTEAFF
TRBJ2-1 | . | . | TRBV7-9 | TGTGCCAGCAGCTTAGCTTCGTACAGTACCTACAATGAGCAGTTCTTC | CASSLASYSTYNEQFF
TRBJ1-6 | TRBD1 | . | TRBV3-1/TRBV3-2 | TGTGCCAGCAGCCCCGGGACAGGGGATTCACCCCTCCACTTT | CASSPGTGDSPLHF
TRBJ1-1 | . | once | TRBV12-5 | TGTGCTAGTGGTTTGGGTTCAATCAGGGCCTGGGGTTTCTTT | CASGLGSIRAWGFF
TRBJ2-7 | . | . | TRBV5-1 | TGCGCCAGCAGCTTGGAGGGGAGGTGGTACTTC | CASSLEGRWYF
TRBJ1-1 | . | . | TRBV6-5 | TGTGCCAGCAGTTTTACCGGGACACAGACTGAAGCTTTCTTT | CASSFTGTQTEAFF
TRBJ2-1 | . | . | TRBV7-9 | TGTGCCAGCAGCTTAGTACAGGGTTACAATGAGCAGTTCTTC | CASSLVQGYNEQFF
TRBJ2-5 | . | . | TRBV28 | TGTGCCAGCAGCGACGGGACAAAAGAGACCCAGTACTTC | CASSDGTKETQYF
TRBJ2-1 | . | . | TRBV24-1 | TGTGCCACCAGTGACCCAGACGGACAGGAGGGGAGCAATGAGCAGTTCTTC | CATSDPDGQEGSNEQFF
TRBJ1-4 | TRBD1 | few | TRBV29-1 | TGCAGCGTTGAAGATCGGGACAGGGGGAATGAAAAACTGTTTTTT | CSVEDRDRGNEKLFF
TRBJ2-7 | . | . | TRBV3-1/TRBV3-2 | TGTGCCAGCAGCGACGTTCATCGGGGGAACTCCTACGAGCAGTACTTC | CASSDVHRGNSYEQYF
TRBJ2-6 | . | . | TRBV5-4 | TGTGCCAGCAGCTTGGAGGGGGCTGGGGCCAACGTCCTGACTTTC | CASSLEGAGANVLTF
TRBJ1-1 | . | . | TRBV7-2 | TGTGCCAGCAGCATGACAGCGTACACTGAAGCTTTCTTT | CASSMTAYTEAFF
TRBJ1-2 | . | . | TRBV6-5 | TGTGCCAGCAGCCCGGGGGGGAGCGACTATGGCTACACCTTC | CASSPGGSDYGYTF
TRBJ2-7 | TRBD1 | . | TRBV11-2 | TGTGCCAGCAGCTTAGGGGACAGTGTCTACGAGCAGTACTTC | CASSLGDSVYEQYF
TRBJ2-1 | TRBD2 | . | TRBV7-2 | TGTGCCAGCAGCTTCACTAGCGGGAGCAATGAGCAGTTCTTC | CASSFTSGSNEQFF
TRBJ2-5 | TRBD1 | . | TRBV5-4 | TGTGCCAGCAGCTTGGGACAGGGCGCATCGGAGGAGACCCAGTACTTC | CASSLGQGASEETQYF
TRBJ2-3 | . | . | TRBV7-2 | TGTGCCAGCAGCTCCTACACAGATACGCAGTATTTT | CASSSYTDTQYF
TRBJ2-3 | TRBD2 | . | TRBV6-4 | TGTGCCAGCAGTGGAAGGCTAGCGGGGGGTCTAAGCACAGATACGCAGTATTTT | CASSGRLAGGLSTDTQYF
TRBJ2-5 | . | once | TRBV27 | TGTGCCAGCAGGACCCAGGGGACGCGGTACCAAGAGACCCAGTACTTC | CASRTQGTRYQETQYF
TRBJ2-7 | TRBD1 | . | TRBV19 | TGTGCCAGTAGTGGAACCGGGACAGTCTACGAGCAGTACTTC | CASSGTGTVYEQYF
TRBJ2-7 | TRBD2 | . | TRBV6-5 | TGTGCCAGCAGTTACTCGGGACTAGCGGGAGCATACGAGCAGTACTTC | CASSYSGLAGAYEQYF
TRBJ1-3 | . | . | TRBV19 | TGTGCCAGTAGTATCGAGGCTGGAAACACCATATATTTT | CASSIEAGNTIYF
TRBJ2-7 | . | . | TRBV28 | TGTGCCAGTTCGGGGGGGACAGTTATCTACGAGCAGTACTTC | CASSGGTVIYEQYF
TRBJ1-5 | TRBD1 | . | TRBV18 | TGTGCCAGCTCACCCCAGGGACAGGGGGTTCAGCCCCAGCATTTT | CASSPQGQGVQPQHF
TRBJ1-5 | . | . | TRBV24-1 | TGTGCCACCAGTGATTTCCTTCTATCGGGGCCCCAGCATTTT | CATSDFLLSGPQHF
TRBJ2-1 | TRBD2 | . | TRBV11-2 | TGTGCCAGCAGCTGGGGAGGCGGGGGTTACAATGAGCAGTTCTTC | CASSWGGGGYNEQFF
TRBJ2-1 | TRBD2 | few | TRBV7-9 | TGTGCCAGCAGCTCCCTCGGTGTTGCGGGAGATAATGAGCAGTTCTTC | CASSSLGVAGDNEQFF